The 8 T cell receptor beta chains below all came from one sample that was sequenced in a study of T cell changes during pregnancy in multiple sclerosis. Method: immunoSEQ multiplex PCR; TCRdb's copy keeps in-frame clones and lacks some. This sample has tens of thousands of clones, with approximately 90% found just once. Sequenced here: CD4+ T cells from peripheral blood mononuclear cells, sampled before pregnancy. The receptor source for this set is a female donor with multiple sclerosis, enrolled in a pregnancy study.

The gene calls are TRBV7-9 and TRBJ1-6, with TRBD1 identical over 7 bases. The length of the CDR3 is 15 residues. CDR1 and CDR2 from the germline V gene are SEHNR and FQNEAQ (reference sequence). J lost 6 bases, V lost 2 bases, and 4 bases had no gene match. The CDR3 loop is CASSLSDRINSPLHF. CDR3 DNA: TGTGCCAGCAGCTTATCGGACAGGATTAATTCACCCCTCCACTTT.

Here the CDR3 reads CASRGTGRNSPLHF. CDR3 nucleotide sequence: TGTGCCAGTAGAGGGACAGGGAGGAATTCACCCCTCCACTTT. The chain has TRBV19 and TRBJ1-6, with 9 bases that match TRBD1. The CDR3 sequence is 14 residues long. V gave up 6 bases and J gave up 7 bases; unmatched junction bases: 4. The V gene's germline CDR1 is LNHDA and CDR2 SQIVND (reference sequence).

V is TRBV7-2 and J is TRBJ2-7; 8 bases map to TRBD2. V dropped 2 bases and J dropped 6; count of bases not matched to a gene: 12. CDR1 is SGHTA and CDR2 is FQGNSA in the germline V gene. The CDR3 consists of 16 residues. The CDR3 spells CASSLKRGTGPFEQYF. CDR3 nucleotide sequence: TGTGCCAGCAGCTTAAAGCGGGGGACCGGTCCTTTCGAGCAGTACTTC.

This chain connects TRBV7-6 to TRBJ1-1; D gene uncertain. The ends were cut back, 3 bases at V and 2 bases at J, with 7 bases in the middle. CDR3 length equals 13 residues. Germline V gene sequence: CDR1 SGHVS, CDR2 FNYEAQ. CDR3 protein: CASSLGRNTEAFF. Here the CDR3 DNA reads TGTGCCAGCAGCTTGGGCCGCAACACTGAAGCTTTCTTT.

This chain joins TRBV18 and TRBJ1-5, with D hard to call. CDR3 size: 13 residues. Germline V CDR1 and CDR2: KGHSH, LQKENI. Trimming removed 3 bases at V and 2 bases at J, with 5 bases between. CDR3 bases: TGTGCCAGCTCACCGCAGGGCAATCAGCCCCAGCATTTT. This codes for CASSPQGNQPQHF.

This clone was detected once. The rearrangement links TRBV10-3 to TRBJ2-7, with 8 bases matching TRBD2. Germline CDR1 ENHRY, CDR2 SYGVKD. There are 12 residues in the CDR3. V lost 7 bases to trimming and J lost 3 bases; unmatched junction nucleotides: 2. CDR3 coding DNA: TGTGCCATCACGGGACTAGGCTACGAGCAGTACTTC. Translation gives CAITGLGYEQYF.

The chain employs TRBV7-8 and TRBJ1-1; no clear D. CDR1 SGHVS and CDR2 FQNEAQ come from the germline V gene. V was pared by 5 bases and J by 6 bases, with 19 bases between. This CDR3 is built from 15 residues. This CDR3 is CASSDGGSGMAEAFF. CDR3 coding DNA: TGTGCCAGCAGCGACGGCGGGTCGGGGATGGCTGAAGCTTTCTTT.

This clone has only one observation. The V call is TRBV19, the J call TRBJ2-3, with 9 bases identical to TRBD2. CDR1 is LNHDA and CDR2 is SQIVND in the germline V gene (reference sequence). V trimming: 6 bases; J trimming: 1 base; junction bases outside the gene matches: 5. CDR3 size: 15 residues. The CDR3 DNA reads as TGTGCCAGTAGGACTACTAGCGGGCGCACAGATACGCAGTATTTT. Protein: CASRTTSGRTDTQYF. The full variable domain, its missing parts supplied by reference TRBV19 and TRBJ2-3, is DGGITQSPKYLFRKEGQNVTLSCEQNLNHDAMYWYRQDPGQGLRLIYYSQIVNDFQKGDIAEGYSVSREKKESFPLTVTSAQKNPTAFYLCASRTTSGRTDTQYFGPGTRLTVL.